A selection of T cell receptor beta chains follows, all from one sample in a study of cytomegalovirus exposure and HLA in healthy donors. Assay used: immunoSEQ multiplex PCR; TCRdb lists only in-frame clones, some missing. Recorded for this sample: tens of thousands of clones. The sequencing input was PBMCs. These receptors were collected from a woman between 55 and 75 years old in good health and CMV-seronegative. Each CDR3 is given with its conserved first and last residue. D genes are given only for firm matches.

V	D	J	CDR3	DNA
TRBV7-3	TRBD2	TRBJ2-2	CASSSNPRLAGTNTGELFF	TGTGCCAGCAGCTCTAATCCTAGACTAGCGGGGACGAACACCGGGGAGCTGTTTTTT
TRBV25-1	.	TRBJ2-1	CASWGLNYNEQFF	TGTGCCAGCTGGGGACTTAATTACAATGAGCAGTTCTTC
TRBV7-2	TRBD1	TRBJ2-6	CASSGQGPFAGANVLTF	TGTGCCAGCAGCGGACAGGGACCTTTTGCTGGGGCCAACGTCCTGACTTTC
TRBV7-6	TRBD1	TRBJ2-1	CASSLGRGQGTYNEQFF	TGTGCCAGCAGCTTAGGCCGAGGACAGGGGACCTACAATGAGCAGTTCTTC
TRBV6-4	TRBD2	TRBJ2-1	CASSDSVGEGHEQFF	TGTGCCAGCAGTGACTCGGTAGGGGAGGGCCACGAGCAGTTCTTC
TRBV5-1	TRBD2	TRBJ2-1	CASSLAGLAEYNEQFF	TGCGCCAGCAGCTTGGCGGGACTAGCGGAGTACAATGAGCAGTTCTTC
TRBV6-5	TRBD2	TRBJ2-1	CASSLSGTSLGNEQFF	TGTGCCAGCAGTTTATCCGGGACTAGCCTGGGCAATGAGCAGTTCTTC
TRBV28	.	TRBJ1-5	CASLSDGLSNQPQHF	TGTGCCAGCCTTTCCGACGGACTTAGCAATCAGCCCCAGCATTTT
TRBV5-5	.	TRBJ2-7	CASSLAAGAGYEQYF	TGTGCCAGCAGCTTGGCTGCAGGGGCGGGTTACGAGCAGTACTTC
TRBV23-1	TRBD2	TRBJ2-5	CASSRGGVSCPTQYF	TGCGCCAGCAGTCGGGGGGGTGTGTCCTGTCCGACCCAGTACTTC
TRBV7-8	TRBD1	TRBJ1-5	CASSLAGTGNQPQHF	TGTGCCAGCAGCTTGGCCGGGACAGGGAATCAGCCCCAGCATTTT
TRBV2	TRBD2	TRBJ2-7	CASSERGLAGDEQYF	TGTGCCAGCAGCGAGAGGGGACTAGCGGGGGACGAGCAGTACTTC
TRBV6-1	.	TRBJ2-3	CASRGMRTDTDTQYF	TGTGCCAGCAGGGGGATGAGGACAGACACAGATACGCAGTATTTT
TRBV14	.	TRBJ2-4	CASSQSGPQNIQYF	TGTGCCAGCAGCCAATCAGGGCCCCAAAACATTCAGTACTTC
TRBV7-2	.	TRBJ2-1	CASYLGGQGLNEQFF	TGTGCCAGCTACTTAGGGGGGCAGGGGTTAAATGAGCAGTTCTTC
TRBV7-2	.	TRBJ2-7	CASSLGATDYEQYF	TGTGCCAGCAGCTTAGGGGCGACAGACTACGAGCAGTACTTC
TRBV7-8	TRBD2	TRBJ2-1	CASSQRAPREGKFF	TGTGCCAGCAGCCAGCGAGCCCCGCGGGAGGGAAAGTTCTTC
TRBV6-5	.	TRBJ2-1	CASSSQSRNEQFF	TGTGCCAGCAGTTCCCAATCCCGGAATGAGCAGTTCTTC
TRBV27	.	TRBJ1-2	CASSWKGGVGYGYTF	TGTGCCAGCAGTTGGAAGGGAGGTGTCGGCTATGGCTACACCTTC
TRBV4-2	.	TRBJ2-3	CASSQEQVGDTQYF	TGTGCCAGCAGCCAAGAACAGGTTGGAGATACGCAGTATTTT
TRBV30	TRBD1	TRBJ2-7	CAWSAGTGGREQYF	TGTGCCTGGAGTGCAGGGACAGGGGGAAGGGAGCAGTACTTC
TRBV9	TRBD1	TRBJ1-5	CASSPSTGGTQPQHF	TGTGCCAGCAGCCCTTCGACAGGGGGCACTCAGCCCCAGCATTTT
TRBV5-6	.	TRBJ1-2	CASSPGGNYGYTF	TGTGCCAGCAGCCCGGGGGGGAACTATGGCTACACCTTC
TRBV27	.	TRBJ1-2	CASSPTDRYGYTF	TGTGCCAGCAGCCCGACAGACCGCTATGGCTACACCTTC
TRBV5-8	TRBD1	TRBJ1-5	CASSLATGGGNQPQHF	TGTGCCAGCAGCTTGGCGACAGGGGGAGGCAATCAGCCCCAGCATTTT